One T cell receptor beta chain is described in this entry. This sample stems from a study of T cells after yellow fever vaccination. The 5'RACE template-switching step produced TCR cDNA and added a universal primer site and UMIs. Each CDR3 protein gets one entry after TCRdb re-called the 5' RACE reads with MiXCR. Of about 500,000 distinct CDR3 sequences in the sample, less than 20% were seen once. The CDR3 is 12 residues long. Trimming took 6 bases from V and 13 from J, leaving 16 bases between them. Germline V CDR1 and CDR2: KGHSH, LQKENI. The starting material was PBMCs, obtained 5 to 6 days after the first yellow fever vaccination. This TCR was sampled from a man younger than 35 who received the YFV17D yellow fever vaccine. The chain links TRBV18 to TRBJ2-1; D gene ambiguous. In nucleotides, the CDR3 is TGTGCCAGCTCCCCGGACCAGGAACTCCAGTTCTTC. It yields the protein CASSPDQELQFF.